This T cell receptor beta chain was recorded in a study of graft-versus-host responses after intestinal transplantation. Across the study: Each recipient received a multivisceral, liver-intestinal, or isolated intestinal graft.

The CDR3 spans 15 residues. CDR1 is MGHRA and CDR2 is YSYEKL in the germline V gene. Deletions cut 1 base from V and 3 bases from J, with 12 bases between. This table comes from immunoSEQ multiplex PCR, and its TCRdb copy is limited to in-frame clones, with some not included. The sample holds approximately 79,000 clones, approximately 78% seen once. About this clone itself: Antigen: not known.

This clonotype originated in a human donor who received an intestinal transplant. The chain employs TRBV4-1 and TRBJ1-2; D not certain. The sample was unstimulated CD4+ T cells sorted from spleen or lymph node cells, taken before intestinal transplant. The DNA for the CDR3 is TGCGCCAGCAGCCAAGTGGGGTGGAGGGACTATGGCTACACCTTC. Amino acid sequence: CASSQVGWRDYGYTF.